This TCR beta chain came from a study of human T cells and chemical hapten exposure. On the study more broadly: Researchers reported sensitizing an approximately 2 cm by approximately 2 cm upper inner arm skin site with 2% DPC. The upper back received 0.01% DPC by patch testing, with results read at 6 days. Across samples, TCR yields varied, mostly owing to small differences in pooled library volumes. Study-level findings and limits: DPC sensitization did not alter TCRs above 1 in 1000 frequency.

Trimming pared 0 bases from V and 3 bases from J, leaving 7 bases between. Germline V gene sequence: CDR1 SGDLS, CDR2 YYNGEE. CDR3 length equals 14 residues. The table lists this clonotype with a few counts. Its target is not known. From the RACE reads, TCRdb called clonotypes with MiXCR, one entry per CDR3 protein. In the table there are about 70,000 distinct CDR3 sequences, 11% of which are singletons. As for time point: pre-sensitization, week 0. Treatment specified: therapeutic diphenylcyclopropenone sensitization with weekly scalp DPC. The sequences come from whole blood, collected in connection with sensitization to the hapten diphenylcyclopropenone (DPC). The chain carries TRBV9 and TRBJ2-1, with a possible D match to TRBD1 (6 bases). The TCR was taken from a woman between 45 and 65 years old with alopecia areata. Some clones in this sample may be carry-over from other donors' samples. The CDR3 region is CASSVEGHYNEQFF. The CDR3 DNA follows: TGTGCCAGCAGCGTAGAGGGACACTACAATGAGCAGTTCTTC.